A selection of T cell receptor beta chains follows, all from one sample in a study of blood T cell repertoires in COVID-19. TCRdb's copy holds only in-frame clones and misses some; the assay was immunoSEQ multiplex PCR. The sample gives roughly 200,000 clones, around 89% of which show up once; about 4% is in the top ten. The material sequenced was peripheral blood. Receptors were obtained from a woman aged 25 to 39 with acute or convalescent COVID-19. CDR3s include the opening cysteine and the closing phenylalanine or tryptophan. The order of the fields is D gene, clone size, V gene, J gene, CDR3 DNA, CDR3 protein. D genes are given only for firm matches. Expanded clones are given a class, and other clones once, few, many or no size at all.

D gene: TRBD1; clone size: -; V gene: TRBV10-2; J gene: TRBJ2-2; CDR3 DNA: TGCGCCAGCACCACCAGGGGGCTGGGGTCCGGGGAGCTGTTTTTT; CDR3 protein: CASTTRGLGSGELFF
D gene: -; clone size: -; V gene: TRBV2; J gene: TRBJ2-7; CDR3 DNA: TGTGCCAGCAGTGATCGAGTCGGGAGACTCTACGAGCAGTACTTC; CDR3 protein: CASSDRVGRLYEQYF
D gene: TRBD1; clone size: -; V gene: TRBV5-1; J gene: TRBJ2-7; CDR3 DNA: TGCGCCAGCAGCCCTGGGACAGGGGGGGACGAGCAGTACTTC; CDR3 protein: CASSPGTGGDEQYF
D gene: -; clone size: -; V gene: TRBV11-2; J gene: TRBJ2-7; CDR3 DNA: TGTGCCAGCAGCTTAGCCAACACGGCGGGCGAGCAGTACTTC; CDR3 protein: CASSLANTAGEQYF
D gene: TRBD1; clone size: -; V gene: TRBV29-1; J gene: TRBJ1-1; CDR3 DNA: TGCAGCGTTATGACAGGGGCTTCCACTGAAGCTTTCTTT; CDR3 protein: CSVMTGASTEAFF
D gene: -; clone size: -; V gene: TRBV18; J gene: TRBJ1-1; CDR3 DNA: TGTGCCAGCTCACCCGGGGACACTGAAGCTTTCTTT; CDR3 protein: CASSPGDTEAFF
D gene: -; clone size: once; V gene: TRBV5-1; J gene: TRBJ2-2; CDR3 DNA: TGCGCCAGCAGCCATCTACAGGGTTCGGGCGGGGAGCTGTTTTTT; CDR3 protein: CASSHLQGSGGELFF
D gene: -; clone size: -; V gene: TRBV12-3/TRBV12-4; J gene: TRBJ2-3; CDR3 DNA: TGTGCCAGCAACGGGGGTGGAGATACGCAGTATTTT; CDR3 protein: CASNGGGDTQYF
D gene: -; clone size: -; V gene: TRBV20-1; J gene: TRBJ1-4; CDR3 DNA: TGCAGTGCTAGTAAGCCAACTAATGAAAAACTGTTTTTT; CDR3 protein: CSASKPTNEKLFF
D gene: -; clone size: once; V gene: TRBV2; J gene: TRBJ2-1; CDR3 DNA: TGTGCCAGCAGATACGGTTCCTACAATGAGCAGTTCTTC; CDR3 protein: CASRYGSYNEQFF
D gene: TRBD1; clone size: -; V gene: TRBV28; J gene: TRBJ2-5; CDR3 DNA: TGTGCCGTGACGACAGGGGCCCAAGAGACCCAGTACTTC; CDR3 protein: CAVTTGAQETQYF
D gene: -; clone size: -; V gene: TRBV7-9; J gene: TRBJ1-3; CDR3 DNA: TGTGCCAGCAGCTGGCGAGCGGGGGTCTCTGGAAACACCATATATTTT; CDR3 protein: CASSWRAGVSGNTIYF
D gene: TRBD1; clone size: -; V gene: TRBV28; J gene: TRBJ1-2; CDR3 DNA: TGTGCCGGGGGACAGTCCTATGGCTACACCTTC; CDR3 protein: CAGGQSYGYTF
D gene: TRBD1; clone size: -; V gene: TRBV20-1; J gene: TRBJ2-7; CDR3 DNA: TGCAGTGCTAGTCGCGACAGGGTCGAGTCGTACTTC; CDR3 protein: CSASRDRVESYF
D gene: -; clone size: -; V gene: TRBV2; J gene: TRBJ2-5; CDR3 DNA: TGTGCCAGCACCGGGTGGTCGAGTCCAGAGACCCAGTACTTC; CDR3 protein: CASTGWSSPETQYF
D gene: -; clone size: -; V gene: TRBV3-1/TRBV3-2; J gene: TRBJ2-1; CDR3 DNA: TGTGCCAGCAGCCACCTCAGGGATTGGGACAATGAGCAGTTCTTC; CDR3 protein: CASSHLRDWDNEQFF
D gene: -; clone size: -; V gene: TRBV3-1/TRBV3-2; J gene: TRBJ1-1; CDR3 DNA: TGTGCCAGCAGCCAGGTAGGAGGCACTGAAGCTTTCTTT; CDR3 protein: CASSQVGGTEAFF
D gene: -; clone size: -; V gene: TRBV4-2; J gene: TRBJ1-3; CDR3 DNA: TGTGCCAGCAACAGAAAGGACAGCTCTGGAAACACCATATATTTT; CDR3 protein: CASNRKDSSGNTIYF
D gene: -; clone size: -; V gene: TRBV19; J gene: TRBJ1-5; CDR3 DNA: TGTGCCAGTAGCCCGAGCCTTCAGCCCCAGCATTTT; CDR3 protein: CASSPSLQPQHF
D gene: -; clone size: -; V gene: TRBV7-2; J gene: TRBJ2-3; CDR3 DNA: TGTGCCAGCAGCTTAGTGGGGCAAGAATTCACAGATACGCAGTATTTT; CDR3 protein: CASSLVGQEFTDTQYF
D gene: TRBD1; clone size: -; V gene: TRBV14; J gene: TRBJ2-5; CDR3 DNA: TGTGCCAGCAGCCGCGACAGGGGAGAGACCCAGTACTTC; CDR3 protein: CASSRDRGETQYF
D gene: -; clone size: -; V gene: TRBV30; J gene: TRBJ1-2; CDR3 DNA: TGTGCCCATATCCTGTGGGGAGTGCATGGCTACACCTTC; CDR3 protein: CAHILWGVHGYTF
D gene: TRBD2; clone size: -; V gene: TRBV27; J gene: TRBJ2-1; CDR3 DNA: TGTGCCAGCAGTTTATGGGTAGCGGGAGGCAATGAGCAGTTCTTC; CDR3 protein: CASSLWVAGGNEQFF
D gene: -; clone size: once; V gene: TRBV7-9; J gene: TRBJ2-7; CDR3 DNA: TGTGCCAGCAGCTTAGGAGGGTCTGGTTCGGAGCAGTACTTC; CDR3 protein: CASSLGGSGSEQYF
D gene: TRBD1; clone size: -; V gene: TRBV5-5; J gene: TRBJ1-2; CDR3 DNA: TGTGCCAGCAGCCTCAGACAGGGATCCACTAACTATGGCTACACCTTC; CDR3 protein: CASSLRQGSTNYGYTF
D gene: TRBD2; clone size: -; V gene: TRBV3-1/TRBV3-2; J gene: TRBJ2-3; CDR3 DNA: TGTGCCAGCAGCCTTTCAGCGGGAACAATCACAGATACGCAGTATTTT; CDR3 protein: CASSLSAGTITDTQYF
D gene: TRBD1; clone size: -; V gene: TRBV6-6; J gene: TRBJ1-1; CDR3 DNA: TGTGCCAGCAGTTCAGAGACAGGGGTCACTGAAGCTTTCTTT; CDR3 protein: CASSSETGVTEAFF
D gene: TRBD1; clone size: -; V gene: TRBV28; J gene: TRBJ1-1; CDR3 DNA: TGTGCCAGCAGTTTCCGGACAGGGGGTCTGGGTCCTGAAGCTTTCTTT; CDR3 protein: CASSFRTGGLGPEAFF
D gene: TRBD2; clone size: -; V gene: TRBV18; J gene: TRBJ2-1; CDR3 DNA: TGTGCCAGCTCACCGGGTAACGCGGGAGCCTACAATGAGCAGTTCTTC; CDR3 protein: CASSPGNAGAYNEQFF
D gene: TRBD1; clone size: -; V gene: TRBV5-1; J gene: TRBJ1-2; CDR3 DNA: TGCGCCAGCAGCTTGTGGGGACAGGGAATGTACTATGGCTACACCTTC; CDR3 protein: CASSLWGQGMYYGYTF
D gene: -; clone size: few; V gene: TRBV30; J gene: TRBJ2-6; CDR3 DNA: TGTGCCTGGGACAGTTCCGGGGCCAACGTCCTGACTTTC; CDR3 protein: CAWDSSGANVLTF
D gene: TRBD2; clone size: -; V gene: TRBV24-1; J gene: TRBJ2-1; CDR3 DNA: TGTGCCACCAGTGACGGAGCGGGGAACTACAATGAGCAGTTCTTC; CDR3 protein: CATSDGAGNYNEQFF
D gene: -; clone size: -; V gene: TRBV9; J gene: TRBJ2-1; CDR3 DNA: TGTGCCAGCAATCGACAGGGGTCTGGCGGGAGGGTCGACAATGAGCAGTTCTTC; CDR3 protein: CASNRQGSGGRVDNEQFF
D gene: -; clone size: -; V gene: TRBV5-1; J gene: TRBJ2-7; CDR3 DNA: TGCGCCAGCTGGGGGGAGTACCAGCACGAGCAGTACTTC; CDR3 protein: CASWGEYQHEQYF
D gene: -; clone size: -; V gene: TRBV7-8; J gene: TRBJ2-2; CDR3 DNA: TGTGCCAGCAGCCTAGGACTTGACGGGGAGCTGTTTTTT; CDR3 protein: CASSLGLDGELFF
D gene: -; clone size: -; V gene: TRBV6-1; J gene: TRBJ2-3; CDR3 DNA: TGTGCCAGCAGTGAAGCGCTGCGAGATACGCAGTATTTT; CDR3 protein: CASSEALRDTQYF
D gene: -; clone size: -; V gene: TRBV3-1/TRBV3-2; J gene: TRBJ1-6; CDR3 DNA: TGTGCCAGCAGCCAAGATCCCAGTACACCCCTCCACTTT; CDR3 protein: CASSQDPSTPLHF
D gene: TRBD1; clone size: -; V gene: TRBV28; J gene: TRBJ2-7; CDR3 DNA: TGTGCCAGCGGGACAGCTAAGACCTACGAGCAGTACTTC; CDR3 protein: CASGTAKTYEQYF
D gene: -; clone size: -; V gene: TRBV19; J gene: TRBJ1-1; CDR3 DNA: TGTGCCACCCAGGGTGGGGACATGAACACTGAAGCTTTCTTT; CDR3 protein: CATQGGDMNTEAFF